The 6 T cell receptor beta chains below come from one sample, sequenced in a study of post-analysis software for immune sequencing data. Findings of the study overall: Roughly 5 TRBV segments (TRBV5-6, TRBV5-1 and TRBV20-1 among them) occurred more frequently in patients than in controls.

Every TCR beta cDNA library bore unique molecular identifiers. One entry per CDR3 protein results from TCRdb running MiXCR on the PCR reads. The table lists approximately 440,000 distinct CDR3 sequences, around 40% of them singletons. Their cognate antigens are unknown. Sequencing was carried out using blood. The receptors originated from a girl aged 5-17 years with multiple sclerosis.

The chain uses TRBV4-1 and TRBJ1-1; D is unresolved. The CDR3 length is 16 residues. The ends were cut back, 4 bases at V and 0 bases at J, with 15 bases in the middle. Germline V lookup: CDR1 MGHRA, CDR2 YSYEKL. The CDR3 sequence: CASSLRGEAMNTEAFF. The CDR3 DNA reads TGCGCCAGCAGCCTTCGGGGAGAAGCCATGAACACTGAAGCTTTCTTT.

The rearrangement joins TRBV14 to TRBJ2-1; D gene unclear. The CDR3 runs to 18 residues. Trimming removed 4 bases from V and 4 bases from J, with 23 bases in between. Germline V gene lookup returns CDR1 SGHDN and CDR2 FVKESK. The CDR3 sequence: CASSRRGFLGPIYNEQFF. CDR3 in DNA: TGTGCCAGCAGCCGACGTGGGTTCCTAGGGCCTATATACAATGAGCAGTTCTTC.

The chain recombines TRBV20-1 with TRBJ2-7, with D perhaps TRBD1 (5 bases). Trimming cost V 6 bases and J 3 bases, with 18 bases left between them. The CDR3 loop spans 14 amino acids. Germline loops: CDR1 DFQATT, CDR2 SNEGSKA (reference sequence). CDR3 bases: TGCAGTGCCCAGGGAATCGGCGAGATCTACGAGCAGTACTTC. It translates to CSAQGIGEIYEQYF.

The chain uses TRBV29-1 and TRBJ2-5; 9 bases line up with TRBD1. With the DNA end fitting TRBJ2-7 better, the J assignment may be wrong. The CDR3 length is 13 residues. Germline V gene sequence: CDR1 SQVTM, CDR2 ANQGSEA. The CDR3 sequence is CSVETGGHYEQYF. The CDR3, as DNA: TGCAGCGTTGAGACAGGGGGTCACTACGAGCAGTACTTC.

This clonotype has just a few counts. The chain links TRBV7-9 to TRBJ2-5; 11 nucleotides line up with TRBD2. This CDR3 spans 16 amino acids. V trimming: 6 bases; J trimming: 4 bases; junction bases outside the gene matches: 10. Looked up from germline, CDR1 is SEHNR and CDR2 is FQNEAQ (reference sequence). The CDR3 here is CASRPGLAGGGETQYF. As DNA, the CDR3 is TGTGCCAGCAGACCCGGGCTAGCGGGAGGAGGAGAGACCCAGTACTTC.

The J gene is TRBJ2-7, the V gene TRBV20-1, with 10 bases matching TRBD2. This CDR3 spans 14 amino acids. The V segment lost 2 bases and the J segment 2 bases; nucleotides outside the gene matches: 3. Germline V gives CDR1 DFQATT, CDR2 SNEGSKA (reference sequence). CDR3 DNA sequence: TGCAGTGCTAGATACGGACTAGCGGCCTACGAGCAGTACTTC. It yields the protein CSARYGLAAYEQYF.